This T cell receptor (beta chain) was obtained from a study of identical twins. Regarding this clonotype: The antigen remains undetermined.

Each cDNA held unique molecular identifiers, and template switching gave it a universal primer site. TCRdb analysed the 5' RACE reads with MiXCR anew, one entry per CDR3 protein. The sample consists of roughly 700,000 distinct CDR3 sequences, roughly 8% of them appearing once. Study-level findings and limits: Out-of-frame beta chain sequences displayed weaker excess sharing between twins. Conclusions were drawn cross-sectionally by statistical analysis, without following the same donors. Invariant populations such as MAIT and iNKT cells could partly muddle zero-insertion analyses.

This same sample was also taken into another study, of yellow fever vaccine responses in identical twins.

The sample taken for sequencing was PBMCs. The sequence was collected from a young woman in good health.

CDR3 nucleotides: TGTGCCAGCAGCTTAACAGGGACGGTAAATTCACCCCTCCACTTT. Protein: CASSLTGTVNSPLHF. J is TRBJ1-6 and V is TRBV7-3, with D perhaps matching TRBD1 (5 bases). CDR3 length: 15 residues. Per the germline V gene, CDR1 is SGHTA and CDR2 is FQGTGA. Deletions cut 0 bases from V and 7 bases from J, with 10 bases between.